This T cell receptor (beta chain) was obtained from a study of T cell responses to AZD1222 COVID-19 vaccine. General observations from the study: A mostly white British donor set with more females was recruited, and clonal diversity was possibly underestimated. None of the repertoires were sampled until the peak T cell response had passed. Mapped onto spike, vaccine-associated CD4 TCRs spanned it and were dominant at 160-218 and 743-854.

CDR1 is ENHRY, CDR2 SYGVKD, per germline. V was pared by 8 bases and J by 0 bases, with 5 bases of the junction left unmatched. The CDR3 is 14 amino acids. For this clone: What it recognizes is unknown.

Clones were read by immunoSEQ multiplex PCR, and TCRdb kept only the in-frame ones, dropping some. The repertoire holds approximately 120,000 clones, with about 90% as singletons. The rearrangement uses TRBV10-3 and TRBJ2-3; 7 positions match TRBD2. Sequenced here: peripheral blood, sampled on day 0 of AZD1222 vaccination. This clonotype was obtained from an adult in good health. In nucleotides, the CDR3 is TGTGCCATCGCCTCTAGCGGTAGCACAGATACGCAGTATTTT. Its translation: CAIASSGSTDTQYF.